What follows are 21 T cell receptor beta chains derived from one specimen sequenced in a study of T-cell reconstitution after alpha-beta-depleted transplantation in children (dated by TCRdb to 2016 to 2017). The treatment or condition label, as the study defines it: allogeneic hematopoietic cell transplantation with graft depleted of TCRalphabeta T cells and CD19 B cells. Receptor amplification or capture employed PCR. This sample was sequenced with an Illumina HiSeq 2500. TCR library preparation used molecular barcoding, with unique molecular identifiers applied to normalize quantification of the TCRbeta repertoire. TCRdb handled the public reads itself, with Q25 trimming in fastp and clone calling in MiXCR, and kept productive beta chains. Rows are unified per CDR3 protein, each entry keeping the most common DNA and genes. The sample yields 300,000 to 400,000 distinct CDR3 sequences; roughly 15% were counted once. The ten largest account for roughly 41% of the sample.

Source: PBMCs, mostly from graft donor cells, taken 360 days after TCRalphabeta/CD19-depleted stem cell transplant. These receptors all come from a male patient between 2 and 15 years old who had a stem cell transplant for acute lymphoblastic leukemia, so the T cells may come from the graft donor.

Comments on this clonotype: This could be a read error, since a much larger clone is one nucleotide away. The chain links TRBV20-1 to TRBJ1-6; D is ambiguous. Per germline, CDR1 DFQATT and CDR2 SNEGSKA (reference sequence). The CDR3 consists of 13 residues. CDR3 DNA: TGCAGTGCTCTCGCGGGGTATAATTCAGCCCTCCACTTT. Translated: CSALAGYNSALHF.

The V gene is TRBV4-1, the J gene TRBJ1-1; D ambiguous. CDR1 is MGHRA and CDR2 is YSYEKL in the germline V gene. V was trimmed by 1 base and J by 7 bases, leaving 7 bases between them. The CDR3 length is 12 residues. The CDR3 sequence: CASSQVRGEAFF. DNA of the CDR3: TGCGCCAGCAGCCAAGTGCGGGGTGAAGCTTTCTTT.

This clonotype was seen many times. The CDR3 DNA reads TGTGCCAGCAGTGATGTTCAATTAGTCCAAGAGACCCAGTACTTC. It translates to CASSDVQLVQETQYF. The V and J genes are TRBV2 and TRBJ2-5; D gene unclear. Deletions cut 3 bases from V and 1 base from J, with 12 bases between. The CDR3 extends over 15 amino acids. From germline, CDR1 is SNHLY and CDR2 FYNNEI.

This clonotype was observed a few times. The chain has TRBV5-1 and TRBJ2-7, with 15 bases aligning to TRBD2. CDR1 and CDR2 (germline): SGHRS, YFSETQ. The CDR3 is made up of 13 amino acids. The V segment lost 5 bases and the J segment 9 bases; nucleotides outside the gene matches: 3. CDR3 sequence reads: CASRPGLAGGQYF. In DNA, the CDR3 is TGCGCCAGCAGACCGGGACTAGCGGGAGGGCAGTACTTC.

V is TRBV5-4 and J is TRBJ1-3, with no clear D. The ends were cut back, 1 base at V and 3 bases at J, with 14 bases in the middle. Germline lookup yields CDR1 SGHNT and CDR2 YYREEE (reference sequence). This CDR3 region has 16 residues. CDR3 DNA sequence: TGTGCCAGCAGCTTGTCGGACTCCTCTTTTGGAAACACCATATATTTT. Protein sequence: CASSLSDSSFGNTIYF.

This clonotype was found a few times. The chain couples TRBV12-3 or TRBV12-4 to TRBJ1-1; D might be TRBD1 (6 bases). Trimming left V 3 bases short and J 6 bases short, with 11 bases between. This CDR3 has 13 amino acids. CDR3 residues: CASSFNRGAEAFF. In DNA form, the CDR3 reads TGTGCCAGCAGTTTTAATAGGGGGGCTGAAGCTTTCTTT.

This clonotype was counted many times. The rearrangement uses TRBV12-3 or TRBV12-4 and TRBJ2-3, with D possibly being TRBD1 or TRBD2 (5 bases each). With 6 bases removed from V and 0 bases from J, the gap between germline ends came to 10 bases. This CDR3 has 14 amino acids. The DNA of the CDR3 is TGTGCCAGCAGCCGGGACCGAAGCACAGATACGCAGTATTTT. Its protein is CASSRDRSTDTQYF.

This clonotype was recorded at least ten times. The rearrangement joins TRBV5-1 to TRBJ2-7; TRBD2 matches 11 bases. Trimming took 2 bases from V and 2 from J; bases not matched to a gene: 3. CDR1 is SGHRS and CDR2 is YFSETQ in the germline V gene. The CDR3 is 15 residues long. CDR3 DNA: TGCGCCAGCAGCTTAGGGACTAGCGGCACCTACGAGCAGTACTTC. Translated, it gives CASSLGTSGTYEQYF. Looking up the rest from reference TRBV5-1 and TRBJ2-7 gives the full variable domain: KAGVTQTPRYLIKTRGQQVTLSCSPISGHRSVSWYQQTPGQGLQFLFEYFSETQRNKGNFPGRFSGRQFSNSRSEMNVSTLELGDSALYLCASSLGTSGTYEQYFGPGTRLTVT.

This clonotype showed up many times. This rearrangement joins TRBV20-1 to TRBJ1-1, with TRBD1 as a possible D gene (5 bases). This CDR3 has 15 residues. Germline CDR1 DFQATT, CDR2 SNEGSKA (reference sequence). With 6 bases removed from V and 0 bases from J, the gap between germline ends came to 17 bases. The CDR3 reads CSALGRGIMNTEAFF. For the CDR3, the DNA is TGCAGTGCCCTGGGGCGGGGTATCATGAACACTGAAGCTTTCTTT.

CDR3 region: CSASRPAGGTYEQYF. CDR3 coding DNA: TGCAGTGCTAGCAGGCCGGCGGGAGGTACCTACGAGCAGTACTTC. The chain couples TRBV20-1 to TRBJ2-7, with TRBD2 matching over 8 bases. V gave up 3 bases and J gave up 2 bases; unmatched junction bases: 9. The CDR3 is 15 amino acids. Germline V gives CDR1 DFQATT, CDR2 SNEGSKA (reference sequence).

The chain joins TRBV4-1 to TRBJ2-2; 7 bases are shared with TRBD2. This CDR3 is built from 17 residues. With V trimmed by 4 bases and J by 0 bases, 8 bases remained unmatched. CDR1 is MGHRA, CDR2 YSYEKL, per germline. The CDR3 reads CASSPEGSGANTGELFF. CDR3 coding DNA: TGCGCCAGCAGCCCCGAAGGCAGCGGGGCGAACACCGGGGAGCTGTTTTTT.

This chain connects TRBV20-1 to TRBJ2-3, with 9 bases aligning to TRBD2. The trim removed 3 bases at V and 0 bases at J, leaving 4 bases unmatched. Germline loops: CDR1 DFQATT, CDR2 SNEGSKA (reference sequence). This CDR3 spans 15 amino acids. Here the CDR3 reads CSASTSGYSTDTQYF. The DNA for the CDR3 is TGCAGTGCTAGCACTAGCGGGTATAGCACAGATACGCAGTATTTT.

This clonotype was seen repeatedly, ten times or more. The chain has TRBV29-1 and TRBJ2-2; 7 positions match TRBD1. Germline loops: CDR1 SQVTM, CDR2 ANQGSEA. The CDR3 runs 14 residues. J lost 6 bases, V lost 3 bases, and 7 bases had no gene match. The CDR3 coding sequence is TGCAGCGTTGAGACAGGGCCGGTAGCCGGGGAGCTGTTTTTT. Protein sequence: CSVETGPVAGELFF.

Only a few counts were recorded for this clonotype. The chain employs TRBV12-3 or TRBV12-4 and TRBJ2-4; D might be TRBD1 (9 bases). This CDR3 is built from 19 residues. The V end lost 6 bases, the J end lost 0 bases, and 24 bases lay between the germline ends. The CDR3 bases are TGTGCCAGCAGCCCGTGGGACAGGGTGCTAGCGGGAGCCAAAAACATTCAGTACTTC. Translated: CASSPWDRVLAGAKNIQYF.

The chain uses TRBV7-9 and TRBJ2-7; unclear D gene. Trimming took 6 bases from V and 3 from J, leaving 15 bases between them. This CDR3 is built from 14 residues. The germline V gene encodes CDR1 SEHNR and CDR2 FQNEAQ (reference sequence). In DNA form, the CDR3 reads TGTGCCAGCAGTCGTCCTATTAGCCACTACGAGCAGTACTTC. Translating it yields CASSRPISHYEQYF.

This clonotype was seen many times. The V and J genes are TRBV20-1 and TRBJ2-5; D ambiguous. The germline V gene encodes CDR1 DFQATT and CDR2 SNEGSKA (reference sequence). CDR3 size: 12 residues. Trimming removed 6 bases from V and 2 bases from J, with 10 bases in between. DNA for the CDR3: TGCAGTGCCACAGAGAAGCAAGAGACCCAGTACTTC. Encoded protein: CSATEKQETQYF.

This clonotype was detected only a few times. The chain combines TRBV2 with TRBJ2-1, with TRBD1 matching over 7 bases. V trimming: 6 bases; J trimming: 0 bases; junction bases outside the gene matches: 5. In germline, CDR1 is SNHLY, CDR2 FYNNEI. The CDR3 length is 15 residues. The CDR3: CASSLDRSSYNEQFF. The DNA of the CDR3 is TGTGCCAGCAGCCTGGACAGGAGCTCCTACAATGAGCAGTTCTTC.

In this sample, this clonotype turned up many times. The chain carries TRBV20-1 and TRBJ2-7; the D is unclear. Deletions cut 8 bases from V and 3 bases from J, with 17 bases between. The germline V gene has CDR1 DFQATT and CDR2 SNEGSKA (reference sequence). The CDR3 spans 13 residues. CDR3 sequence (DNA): TGCAGTCACCTCCGGCCGGAGAGCTACGAGCAGTACTTC. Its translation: CSHLRPESYEQYF.

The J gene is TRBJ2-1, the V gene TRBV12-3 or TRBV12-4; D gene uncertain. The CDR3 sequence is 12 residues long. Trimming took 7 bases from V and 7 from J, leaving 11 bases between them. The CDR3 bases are TGTGCCAGCACCGTTATAGGTAATGAGCAGTTCTTC. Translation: CASTVIGNEQFF.

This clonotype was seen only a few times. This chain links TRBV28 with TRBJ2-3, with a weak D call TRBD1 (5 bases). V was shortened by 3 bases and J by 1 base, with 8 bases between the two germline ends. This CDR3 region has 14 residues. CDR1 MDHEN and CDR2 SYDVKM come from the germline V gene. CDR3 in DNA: TGTGCCAGCAGTTTCAGCAGGGGCACAGATACGCAGTATTTT. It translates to CASSFSRGTDTQYF. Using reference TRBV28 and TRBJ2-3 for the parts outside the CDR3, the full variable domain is DVKVTQSSRYLVKRTGEKVFLECVQDMDHENMFWYRQDPGLGLRLIYFSYDVKMKEKGDIPEGYSVSREKKERFSLILESASTNQTSMYLCASSFSRGTDTQYFGPGTRLTVL.

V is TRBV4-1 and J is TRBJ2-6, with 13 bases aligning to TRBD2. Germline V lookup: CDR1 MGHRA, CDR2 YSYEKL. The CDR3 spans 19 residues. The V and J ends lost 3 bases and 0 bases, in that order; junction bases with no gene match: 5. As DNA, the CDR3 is TGCGCCAGCAGCCATCCGGGACTAGCGGGAATCTCTGGGGCCAACGTCCTGACTTTC. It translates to CASSHPGLAGISGANVLTF.